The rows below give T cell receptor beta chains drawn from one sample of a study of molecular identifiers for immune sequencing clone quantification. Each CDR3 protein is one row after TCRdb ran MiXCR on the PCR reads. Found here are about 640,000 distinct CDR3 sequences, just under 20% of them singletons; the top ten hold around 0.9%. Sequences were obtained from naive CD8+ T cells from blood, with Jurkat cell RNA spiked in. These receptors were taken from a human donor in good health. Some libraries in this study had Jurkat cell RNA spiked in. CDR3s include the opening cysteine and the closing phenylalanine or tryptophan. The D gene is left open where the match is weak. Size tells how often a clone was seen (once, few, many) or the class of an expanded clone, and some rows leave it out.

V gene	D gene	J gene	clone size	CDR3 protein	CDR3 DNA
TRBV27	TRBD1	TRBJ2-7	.	CASSYYRGRYLEEQYF	TGTGCCAGCAGTTATTACAGGGGTCGGTACTTAGAAGAGCAGTACTTC
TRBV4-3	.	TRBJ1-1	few	CASSHPTDAGNTEAFF	TGCGCCAGCAGCCATCCCACTGATGCAGGGAACACTGAAGCTTTCTTT
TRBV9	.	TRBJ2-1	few	CASSSRDTTLGEQFF	TGTGCCAGCAGCAGCCGAGACACTACCCTTGGTGAGCAGTTCTTC
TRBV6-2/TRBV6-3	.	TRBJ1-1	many	CASSYFQMNTEAFF	TGTGCCAGCAGTTATTTTCAGATGAACACTGAAGCTTTCTTT
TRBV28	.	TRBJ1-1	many	CASSWEGQGNTEAFF	TGTGCCAGCAGTTGGGAGGGCCAGGGGAACACTGAAGCTTTCTTT
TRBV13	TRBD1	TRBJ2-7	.	CAGSTTTGTGPYEQYF	TGTGCCGGCAGCACAACAACCGGGACAGGTCCCTACGAGCAGTACTTC
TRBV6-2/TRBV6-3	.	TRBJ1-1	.	CASKDRQNTEAFF	TGTGCCAGCAAAGACAGGCAGAACACTGAAGCTTTCTTT
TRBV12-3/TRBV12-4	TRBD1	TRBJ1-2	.	CTSSLARTGGIYGYTF	TGTACCAGCAGTTTAGCGAGGACAGGGGGTATCTATGGCTACACCTTC
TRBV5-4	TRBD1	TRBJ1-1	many	CASSPQGALNTEAFF	TGTGCCAGCAGCCCCCAGGGGGCCCTGAACACTGAAGCTTTCTTT
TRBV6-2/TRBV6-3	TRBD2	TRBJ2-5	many	CASSEAGPIQETQYF	TGTGCCAGCAGCGAAGCGGGGCCGATTCAAGAGACCCAGTACTTC
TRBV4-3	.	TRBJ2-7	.	CASRGLGTEQYF	TGCGCCAGCCGGGGGCTGGGGACAGAGCAGTACTTC
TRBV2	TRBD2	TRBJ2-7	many	CASSEGLAGGAYEQYF	TGTGCCAGCAGTGAAGGGCTAGCGGGGGGGGCCTACGAGCAGTACTTC
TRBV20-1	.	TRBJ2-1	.	CSAPRRVIDNEQFF	TGCAGTGCTCCCCGGCGGGTGATCGACAATGAGCAGTTCTTC
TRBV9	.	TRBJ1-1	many	CASSVGVGGNTEAFF	TGTGCCAGCAGCGTAGGGGTTGGGGGGAACACTGAAGCTTTCTTT
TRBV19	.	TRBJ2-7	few	CASSTGGRDHSYEQYF	TGTGCCAGTAGTACCGGGGGGCGAGACCACTCCTACGAGCAGTACTTC
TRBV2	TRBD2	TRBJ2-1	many	CASRTSGYNEQFF	TGTGCCAGCAGGACTAGCGGTTACAATGAGCAGTTCTTC
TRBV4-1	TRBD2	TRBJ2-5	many	CASSRTLADQETQYF	TGCGCCAGCAGCAGGACACTAGCGGACCAAGAGACCCAGTACTTC
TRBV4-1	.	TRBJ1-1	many	CASKLGRQGNTEAFF	TGCGCCAGCAAATTGGGCCGGCAGGGGAACACTGAAGCTTTCTTT
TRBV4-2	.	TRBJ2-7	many	CASSLGVASYEQYF	TGTGCCAGCAGCCTTGGGGTCGCTTCTTACGAGCAGTACTTC
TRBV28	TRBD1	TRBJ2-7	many	CASSHGQGPYEQYF	TGTGCCAGCAGTCACGGACAGGGCCCCTACGAGCAGTACTTC
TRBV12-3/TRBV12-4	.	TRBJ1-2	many	CASSKTPTTYGYTF	TGTGCCAGCAGTAAGACACCCACGACTTATGGCTACACCTTC
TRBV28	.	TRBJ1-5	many	CASSFNQPQHF	TGTGCCAGCAGTTTCAATCAGCCCCAGCATTTT
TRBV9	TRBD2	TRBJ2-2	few	CASSGVGGAAGELFF	TGTGCCAGCAGCGGGGTGGGAGGGGCGGCCGGGGAGCTGTTTTTT
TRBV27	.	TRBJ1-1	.	CASSLKSIVGLSEAFF	TGTGCCAGCAGTTTAAAATCTATTGTAGGGTTATCTGAAGCTTTCTTT
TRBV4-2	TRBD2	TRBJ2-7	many	CASSPPTSGEVEQYF	TGTGCCAGCAGCCCACCGACTAGCGGTGAAGTCGAGCAGTACTTC
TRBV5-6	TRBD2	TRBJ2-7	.	CASTPRTSRDNEQYF	TGTGCCAGCACCCCGCGGACTAGCCGAGACAACGAGCAGTACTTC
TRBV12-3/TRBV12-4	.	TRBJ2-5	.	CASSLRAGLQETQYF	TGTGCCAGCAGTTTACGGGCTGGGTTGCAAGAGACCCAGTACTTC